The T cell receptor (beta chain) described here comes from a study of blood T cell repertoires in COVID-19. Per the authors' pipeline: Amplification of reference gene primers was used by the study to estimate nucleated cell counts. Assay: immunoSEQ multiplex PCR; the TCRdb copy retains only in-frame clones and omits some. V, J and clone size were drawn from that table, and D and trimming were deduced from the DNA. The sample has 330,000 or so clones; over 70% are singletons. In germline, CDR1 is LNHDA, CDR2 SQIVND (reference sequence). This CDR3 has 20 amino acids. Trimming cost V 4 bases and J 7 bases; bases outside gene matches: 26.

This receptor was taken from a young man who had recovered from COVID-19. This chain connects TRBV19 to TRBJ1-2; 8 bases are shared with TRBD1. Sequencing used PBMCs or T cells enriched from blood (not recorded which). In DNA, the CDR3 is TGTGCCAGTAGTACGTTGACGGACAGGGCGAGACCTCCTACTATCAGTGGCTACACCTTC. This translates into CASSTLTDRARPPTISGYTF.